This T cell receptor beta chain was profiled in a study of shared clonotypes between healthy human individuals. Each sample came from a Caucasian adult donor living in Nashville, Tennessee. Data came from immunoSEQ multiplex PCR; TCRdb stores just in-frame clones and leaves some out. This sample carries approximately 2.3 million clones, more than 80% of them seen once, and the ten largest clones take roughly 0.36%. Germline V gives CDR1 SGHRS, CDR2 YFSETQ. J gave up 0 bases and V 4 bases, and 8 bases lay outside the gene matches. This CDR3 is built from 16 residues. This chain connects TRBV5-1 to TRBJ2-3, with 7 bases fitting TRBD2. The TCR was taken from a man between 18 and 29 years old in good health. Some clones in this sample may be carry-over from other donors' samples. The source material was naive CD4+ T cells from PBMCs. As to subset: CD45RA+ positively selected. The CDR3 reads CASSPERGTSTDTQYF. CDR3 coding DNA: TGCGCCAGCAGCCCGGAGCGGGGTACTAGCACAGATACGCAGTATTTT.